A single T cell receptor (beta chain) is shown here with its context. Its target is unknown. The data originate from a study of shared clonotypes between healthy human individuals. Broader study findings: The researchers took only blood, and tissue repertoires probably look different.

V shed 3 bases, J shed 7 bases, and the junction held 5 bases outside the gene matches. This CDR3 region has 14 residues. Germline-derived CDR1 and CDR2 are MDHEN and SYDVKM. Some clones are missing from TCRdb's copy, which holds only in-frame ones; the method was immunoSEQ multiplex PCR. The sample lists fewer than 3 million clones, about 90% occurring once. The V and J genes are TRBV28 and TRBJ2-1, with TRBD2 identical over 8 bases. The source of this sequence is a man between 18 and 29 years old in good health. Some clones in this sample may be carry-over from other donors' samples. The sample was naive CD4+ T cells from PBMCs. Subset here: CD45RA+ positively selected. The CDR3 reads CASSFRREVNEQFF. The DNA of the CDR3 is TGTGCCAGCAGTTTTAGGCGGGAGGTGAATGAGCAGTTCTTC.